This T cell receptor (beta chain) stems from a study of shared clonotypes between healthy human individuals. General observations from the study: Memory subsets generally showed lower estimated richness than naive subsets.

Positive CCR7 selection of CD45RO-negative cells yielded the naive CD8 cells, and terminally differentiated effector memory CD45RA+ cells were excluded. A note on this clone: The antigen remains unidentified.

Several immunoSEQ 96-well plates shared each subset's DNA, each plate a replicate. Per the original data handling: Filtering differed since immunoSEQ provided only junctions, with no quality scores. The protocol was immunoSEQ multiplex PCR, while the TCRdb copy is restricted to in-frame clones and leaves out a portion. The V and J calls and the clone size are those of that table, but D and trimming were determined from the DNA. This table has nearly 600,000 clones, roughly 95% appearing once. The germline V gene encodes CDR1 SGHDT and CDR2 YYEEEE. There are 14 residues in the CDR3. V lost 3 bases and J lost 0, with 7 bases in between.

The clonotype originates from a young woman in good health. This chain joins TRBV5-6 and TRBJ1-3, with unresolved D. Material: naive CD8+ T cells sorted from blood. The CDR3 region is CASSWGNSGNTIYF. CDR3 sequence (DNA): TGTGCCAGCAGCTGGGGTAACTCTGGAAACACCATATATTTT.